This T cell receptor (beta chain) was identified during a study of identical twins. TCRdb re-derived calls from the 5' RACE reads in MiXCR, one entry per CDR3 protein. The table has 500,000 to 650,000 distinct CDR3 sequences, 20% to 25% seen once. This clonotype was counted between two and nine times. These data also featured in a second study, about yellow fever vaccine responses in identical twins.

The sequenced sample consisted of CD4+ T cells sorted from blood. The receptor comes from a woman between 18 and 29 years old in good health.

The CDR3 spells CASSPGVGVRQPQHF. The CDR3 DNA reads as TGCGCCAGCAGCCCGGGTGTTGGGGTACGGCAGCCCCAGCATTTT. The chain joins TRBV5-1 to TRBJ1-5; no firm D call. Germline V gene lookup returns CDR1 SGHRS and CDR2 YFSETQ. V dropped 4 bases and J dropped 7 bases, with 18 bases sitting between them. CDR3 length equals 15 residues.